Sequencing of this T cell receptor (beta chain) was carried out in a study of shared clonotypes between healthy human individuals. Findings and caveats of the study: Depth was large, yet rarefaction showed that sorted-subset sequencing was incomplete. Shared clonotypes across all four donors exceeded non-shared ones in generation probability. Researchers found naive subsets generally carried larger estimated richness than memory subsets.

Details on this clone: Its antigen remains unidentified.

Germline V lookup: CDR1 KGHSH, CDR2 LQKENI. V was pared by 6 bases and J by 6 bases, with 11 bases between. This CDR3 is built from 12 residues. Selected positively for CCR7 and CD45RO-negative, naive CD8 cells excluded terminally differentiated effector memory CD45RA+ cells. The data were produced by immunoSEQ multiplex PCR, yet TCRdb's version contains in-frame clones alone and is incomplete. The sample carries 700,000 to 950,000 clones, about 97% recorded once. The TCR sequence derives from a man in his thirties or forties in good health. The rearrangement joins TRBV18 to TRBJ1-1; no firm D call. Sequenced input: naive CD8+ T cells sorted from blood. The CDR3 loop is CASSWDYSEAFF. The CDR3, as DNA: TGTGCCAGCTCGTGGGATTATTCTGAAGCTTTCTTT.